This T cell receptor (beta chain) was obtained from a study of T-cell reconstitution after alpha-beta-depleted transplantation in children. Study conclusions and caveats: The origin of high day-60 TCRbeta diversity in some patients lay in surviving recipient T cells and thymic progenitors. From newly produced T cells came most of the T-cell counts and diversity one year after transplant. Alpha-beta T cells present about two months after transplant were reported to originate from several hundred expanded graft clones.

Researchers prepared the TCRbeta library using unique molecular identifiers, the study reports. TCRdb reprocessed the PCR reads via MiXCR and lists one record per CDR3 protein. The data hold 700,000 to 950,000 distinct CDR3 sequences, with 16% observed a single time. This clonotype occurred many times. What it binds is unknown. V lost 3 bases, J lost 6 bases, and 9 bases stayed unmatched. CDR3 length: 16 residues. Looked up from germline, CDR1 is SGDLS and CDR2 is YYNGEE. The chain has TRBV9 and TRBJ2-1; 10 bases match TRBD1. Specimen: PBMCs, mostly from graft donor cells, collected 360 days after TCRalphabeta/CD19-depleted stem cell transplant. The clonotype was recovered from a male patient between 5 and 17 years old who had a stem cell transplant for acute lymphoblastic leukemia, so the T cells may come from the graft donor. The CDR3 DNA is TGTGCCAGCAGCGGCCGGGACAGGGGCTTCGGCAATGAGCAGTTCTTC. It encodes CASSGRDRGFGNEQFF.